Below, 15 T cell receptor delta chains from the same sample are listed, as sequenced in a study of γδ T cells in repeated Plasmodium falciparum infection. TCRdb reprocessed the multiplex PCR reads using CATT. The table shows about 51,000 delta-chain clones, with approximately 1.8% occurring only once. Bulk repertoires came from Vgamma9/Vdelta2+ or Vdelta2-negative gammadelta T cells flow-sorted from PBMC. The sequencing input was gamma-delta T cells from blood. The source of these receptors is a pool of human donors (malaria-infected and uninfected, not separated).

This clone appeared a few times. The protein held in TCRdb is that of a much larger clone and does not match this DNA's translation at residue 8, likely because of a read error; the protein shown is translated from the DNA. The rearrangement links TRDV2 to TRDJ1; 7 nucleotides line up with TRDD3. The length of the CDR3 is 17 residues. Germline-derived CDR1 and CDR2 are GEAIGNYY and EKD. V shed 5 bases, J shed 2 bases, and the junction held 16 bases outside the gene matches. CDR3 amino acids: CACGGDREEKTTDKLIF. DNA of the CDR3: TGTGCCTGTGGGGGGGATCGGGAGGAGAAGACAACCGATAAACTCATCTTT.

This clone has a count of ten or more. This likely traces to a read error, being one base from a far larger clone. This sequence joins TRDV3 and TRDJ1, with TRDD3 matching over 10 bases. CDR1 TVYSNPD and CDR2 GDNSRS come from the germline V gene (reference sequence). V trimming: 4 bases; J trimming: 3 bases; junction bases outside the gene matches: 41. The CDR3 runs to 25 residues. The DNA for the CDR3 is TGTGCCTCCGGCCTTCCCCGTACTGGGGGATTCCCGTTCAAATGGTCAAATTGGTGGGCCGATAAACTCATCTTT. It specifies CASGLPRTGGFPFKWSNWWADKLIF. The whole variable domain, remainder taken from reference TRDV3 and TRDJ1, is CDKVTQSSPDQTVASGSEVVLLCTYDTVYSNPDLFWYRIRPDYSFQFVFYGDNSRSEGADFTQGRFSVKHILTQKAFHLVISPVRTEDSATYYCASGLPRTGGFPFKWSNWWADKLIFGKGTRVTVEP.

This clone turned up a few times. The protein recorded in TCRdb matches a much larger clone and deviates from this DNA's translation at residue 18, suggesting a read error; the protein here is obtained by translating the DNA. The V call is TRDV1, the J call TRDJ2; 9 bases are shared with TRDD2. Here the J gene was assigned by germline matching of the DNA, as TCRdb has none. Germline V gene lookup returns CDR1 TSWWSYY and CDR2 QGS. This CDR3 spans 23 amino acids. V was clipped by 5 bases and J by 7 bases; unmatched bases: 32. CDR3 region: CALGLPSLTFLLENTIWLAQLFF. The CDR3, as DNA: TGTGCTCTTGGGTTACCCTCCCTTACCTTCCTACTGGAAAATACCATATGGTTAGCACAACTCTTCTTT.

On this clone: The translation of this DNA and the TCRdb protein of a much larger clone differ at residue 12, probably owing to a read error; the protein shown here is translated from the DNA. The chain uses TRDV2 and TRDJ1, with TRDD3 matching over 7 bases. The J gene, left out of TCRdb, was set here by checking the DNA against germline. Germline-derived CDR1 and CDR2 are GEAIGNYY and EKD. V trimming: 1 base; J trimming: 2 bases; junction bases outside the gene matches: 27. This CDR3 spans 22 amino acids. DNA of the CDR3: TGTGCCTGTGACACACAACGGCTCATGGAGGCACTGACTGGGGAAGGTACCGATAAACTCATCTTT. Translation: CACDTQRLMEALTGEGTDKLIF.

This clone was seen only a few times. This likely came from a read error, as a far larger clone is one base away. The same CDR3 is also encoded by other DNA sequences in this sample. V usage is TRDV2 and J usage is TRDJ3; TRDD3 matches 9 bases. In the absence of a J gene in TCRdb, the DNA was matched to germline to assign it here. The CDR3 runs 19 residues. With V trimmed by 0 bases and J by 2 bases, 7 bases remained unmatched. The V gene's germline CDR1 is GEAIGNYY and CDR2 EKD. The CDR3 reads CACDTGCLGDPWDTRQMFF. Written as DNA, the CDR3 is TGTGCCTGTGACACCGGGTGCCTGGGGGATCCCTGGGACACCCGACAGATGTTTTTC.

About this clone itself: It differs at one base from a far larger clone, so likely a read error. The same CDR3 arises from other DNA sequences in this sample as well. The CDR3 region has the DNA TGTGCCCTTGGGGAACTAAAGTGGTACGAAGGTACTGGGGACCTGTACACCGATAAACTCATCTTT. This codes for CALGELKWYEGTGDLYTDKLIF. J is TRDJ1 and V is TRDV1; 7 bases map to TRDD3. No J gene was available from TCRdb, and it was assigned here by a germline match of the DNA. CDR1 is TSWWSYY, CDR2 QGS, per germline. CDR3 length equals 22 residues.

This clone showed up many times. TCRdb records a much larger clone's protein for this DNA, with a difference at residue 18 that likely arises from a read error; the protein given is the translation of the DNA. CDR3 protein: CALGDAFPYWGIRGADKPIF. The CDR3 nucleotides read TGTGCTCTTGGGGACGCATTCCCTTACTGGGGGATACGGGGGGCCGATAAACCCATCTTT. No J gene was assigned, while the V gene was called as TRDV1; TRDD3, the table's D call, lacks a check against the DNA. Germline CDR1 is TSWWSYY and CDR2 is QGS. The CDR3 covers 20 residues.

A few counts support this clone. The protein that TCRdb holds for this DNA derives from a much larger clone and differs from the translated DNA at residue 16, which likely indicates a read error; the protein shown here is translated from the DNA. The chain uses TRDV2 and TRDJ1; TRDD3 aligns across 11 bases. The J gene, not given by TCRdb, was assigned here from a germline match of the nucleotide sequence. The CDR3 has 21 amino acids. V lost 0 bases and J lost 4; bases outside the gene matches: 21. Germline V gene sequence: CDR1 GEAIGNYY, CDR2 EKD. The CDR3 here is CACDTERVLTGGYPYIDKLIF. The CDR3 nucleotides read TGTGCCTGTGACACCGAAAGGGTTCTTACTGGGGGATATCCGTACATCGATAAACTCATCTTT.

On this clone itself: This sequence is one base from a far larger clone and is likely a read error. The same CDR3 can be traced to other DNA sequences in this sample. The chain joins TRDV2 to TRDJ1; TRDD3 matches at 8 bases. The J gene, not given by TCRdb, was assigned here from a germline match of the nucleotide sequence. The CDR3 spans 25 residues. The V gene end was trimmed by 0 bases and the J gene end by 0 bases; junction bases not matched to a gene: 32. Per the germline V gene, CDR1 is GEAIGNYY and CDR2 is EKD. DNA of the CDR3: TGTGCCTGTGACACCGGGAGCCTAGGGTTTTGGGAACTAACGACTGGGGGCCCGTACACCGATAAACTCATCTTT. It is translated as CACDTGSLGFWELTTGGPYTDKLIF.

This clone was found many times. This sequence joins TRDV1 and TRDJ1, with 8 bases fitting TRDD3. The CDR3 covers 19 residues. Germline CDR1 TSWWSYY, CDR2 QGS. The junction had 12 bases not matched to a gene; V was cut back by 0 bases and J by 0 bases. CDR3 residues: CALGELMGGIIPYTDKLIF. CDR3 bases: TGTGCTCTTGGGGAACTTATGGGGGGGATAATCCCGTACACCGATAAACTCATCTTT.

The sample holds a few counts of this clone. A read error likely explains why the TCRdb protein, taken from a much larger clone, differs from this DNA's translation at residue 12; the protein shown is translated from the DNA. The V gene is TRDV3, but the J gene lacks a call; the D call TRDD3 from the table was never checked on the DNA. CDR3 size: 14 residues. CDR1 and CDR2 (germline): TVYSNPD, GDNSRS (reference sequence). The CDR3 here is CAVLWGIPPDKFIF. DNA for the CDR3: TGTGCCGTACTCTGGGGGATACCTCCGGATAAATTCATCTTT.

For this clone: It differs at one base from a far larger clone, so likely a read error. Other DNA sequences from this sample encode an identical CDR3 as well. The V call is TRDV2, the J call TRDJ1; 7 bases are a match to TRDD3. The J gene comes from matching the DNA to germline here; TCRdb lacks it. The germline gives CDR1 GEAIGNYY, CDR2 EKD. The V segment lost 3 bases and the J segment 0 bases; nucleotides outside the gene matches: 21. This CDR3 comprises 20 residues. The CDR3 coding sequence is TGTGCCTGTGACTCCGTACTGGGGCCCGACCGTGGTCCATACACCGATAAACTCATCTTT. Translating gives CACDSVLGPDRGPYTDKLIF.

The sample holds a few counts of this clone. The TCRdb protein, from a much larger clone, departs from this DNA's translation at residue 14, likely by read error; the protein shown derives from the DNA. The chain joins TRDV1 to TRDJ1, with TRDD3 as a possible D gene (6 bases). The J gene, absent from TCRdb, was called here by matching the DNA to germline. V gave up 2 bases and J gave up 4 bases, with 26 bases separating them. The CDR3 runs to 19 residues. Germline loops: CDR1 TSWWSYY, CDR2 QGS. CDR3 DNA sequence: TGTGCTCTTGGGGAAGGCGCTGGGGCCCGGAGAGGGTACATCGATAAACTCATCTTT. Translating it yields CALGEGAGARRGYIDKLIF.

This clone was seen ten or more times. A far larger clone is only one base removed, so a read error is likely. At the DNA level, this CDR3 is encoded by other sequences in the same sample as well. The chain recombines TRDV2 with TRDJ1; the D is unclear. Here the J gene came from matching the DNA to germline, since TCRdb omits it. The CDR3 has 12 amino acids. Germline values: CDR1 GEAIGNYY, CDR2 EKD. The CDR3 DNA reads as TGCGCCTGTACCCAGGCTACCGATAAACTCATCTTT. It codes for CACTQATDKLIF.

This clone was counted only a few times. This DNA's translation and the protein TCRdb lists, from a much larger clone, do not match at residue 3, likely due to a read error; the protein shown is translated from the DNA. The chain combines TRDV1 with TRDJ1, with 13 bases lining up with TRDD3. TCRdb lists no J gene, so it was determined here by aligning the DNA to germline. The germline gives CDR1 TSWWSYY, CDR2 QGS. This CDR3 comprises 25 residues. In DNA form, the CDR3 reads TGTGCTATTGGGGAACTAAGCTACTTTTGGCGGTCTCCATATACTGGGGGATACGCGGCCGATAAACTCATCTTT. Protein: CAIGELSYFWRSPYTGGYAADKLIF.